One sample yielded the 24 T cell receptor beta chains listed below, sequenced in a study of metastatic and nonmetastatic thyroid tumors. TCRdb redid the clone calls on the PCR reads using MiXCR. Among 35,000 to 50,000 clones listed, approximately 3% were seen once. Every patient underwent thyroid surgery untreated. Sequenced material: blood. The receptors originated from a female donor with papillary thyroid cancer or a benign thyroid nodule (not recorded which). Some clones in this sample may be carry-over from other donors' samples.

This chain links TRBV28 with TRBJ2-1, with TRBD2 matching 8 bases. Germline assignment: CDR1 MDHEN and CDR2 SYDVKM. The CDR3 covers 12 residues. The J segment lost 11 bases and the V segment lost 5 bases, leaving 5 bases of the junction unmatched. CDR3 coding DNA: TGTGCCAGCAGTACCATAGCGGGACAGCAGTTCTTC. Translation: CASSTIAGQQFF.

V is TRBV6-1 and J is TRBJ1-6; TRBD1 aligns across 7 bases. V lost 2 bases to trimming and J lost 13 bases; unmatched junction nucleotides: 8. CDR3 length equals 14 residues. Germline V gene sequence: CDR1 MNHNS, CDR2 SASEGT. CDR3: CASSEQGDFLPLHF. CDR3 nucleotides: TGTGCCAGCAGTGAACAGGGGGATTTTCTTCCCCTCCACTTT.

At least ten counts were recorded for this clone. This rearrangement joins TRBV11-2 to TRBJ2-7, with TRBD2 identical over 9 bases. The CDR3 has 14 amino acids. Germline V gives CDR1 SGHAT, CDR2 FQNNGV. Trimming removed 5 bases from V and 4 bases from J; junction bases left unmatched: 6. The CDR3 here is CASSPTSGPYEQYF. CDR3 nucleotide sequence: TGTGCCAGCAGCCCGACTAGCGGCCCATACGAGCAGTACTTC.

This clone was seen ten or more times. The chain employs TRBV10-2 and TRBJ2-7; 8 nucleotides line up with TRBD1. With 3 bases clipped from V and 4 bases from J, the junction kept 8 bases outside the gene matches. In germline, CDR1 is WSHSY, CDR2 SAAADI. The CDR3 extends over 15 amino acids. The DNA of the CDR3 is TGCGCCAGCAGTGAACCTCAGGGGGCAAGGTACGAGCAGTACTTC. Amino acids: CASSEPQGARYEQYF.

This clone is medium-sized by share. The chain combines TRBV6-1 with TRBJ1-6, with 9 positions matching TRBD1. With V trimmed by 5 bases and J by 10 bases, 9 bases remained unmatched. The germline CDR1 and CDR2 sequences are MNHNS and SASEGT. The CDR3 totals 15 residues. The CDR3 DNA sequence: TGTGCCAGCAGTTTGGGACAGGGTTTTCGATCACCCCTCCACTTT. The encoded protein is CASSLGQGFRSPLHF.

This rearrangement joins TRBV14 to TRBJ2-7; TRBD1 matches 8 bases. The germline V gene has CDR1 SGHDN and CDR2 FVKESK. The trim removed 3 bases at V and 2 bases at J, leaving 6 bases unmatched. The CDR3 length is 15 residues. This CDR3 is CASSQDRATAYEQYF. CDR3 nucleotides: TGTGCCAGCAGCCAGGACAGGGCTACTGCCTACGAGCAGTACTTC.

This clone has at least ten counts. This sequence joins TRBV4-2 and TRBJ1-1; perhaps TRBD1 as D (6 bases). CDR3 size: 15 residues. From germline, CDR1 is LGHNA and CDR2 YNFKEQ. Trimming removed 0 bases at V and 1 base at J, with 9 bases between. The CDR3 region has the DNA TGTGCCAGCAGCCAAGAGACAGGACCGAACACTGAAGCTTTCTTT. As protein: CASSQETGPNTEAFF.

This clone has a handful of counts. This chain joins TRBV2 and TRBJ1-5; 8 bases fit TRBD1. The CDR3 is 16 amino acids. The junction had 9 bases not matched to a gene; V was cut back by 8 bases and J by 0 bases. Germline values: CDR1 SNHLY, CDR2 FYNNEI. This CDR3 is CASGSTGAYSNQPQHF. CDR3 DNA: TGTGCCAGCGGGTCGACAGGGGCTTATAGCAATCAGCCCCAGCATTTT.

The genes are TRBV6-4 and TRBJ1-1, with TRBD1 identical over 7 bases. This CDR3 comprises 14 residues. The germline V gene has CDR1 MRHNA and CDR2 SNTAGT. Trimming removed 6 bases from V and 1 base from J; junction bases left unmatched: 5. CDR3 sequence: CASRADRSNTEAFF. The CDR3, as DNA: TGTGCCAGCAGAGCGGACAGGTCGAACACTGAAGCTTTCTTT.

This clone appeared many times. V is TRBV7-3 and J is TRBJ2-3, with a tentative D call TRBD2 (6 bases). V was trimmed by 9 bases and J by 5 bases, leaving 21 bases between them. CDR1 SGHTA and CDR2 FQGTGA come from the germline V gene. This CDR3 contains 15 residues. The CDR3, as DNA: TGTGCCAGTAGTAGGGACGGGGGTATATTAGATACGCAGTATTTT. Translation: CASSRDGGILDTQYF.

For the CDR3, the DNA is TGTGCCAGCAGTGATGGTTCCGACCCCCCAGATACGCAGTATTTT. Translation: CASSDGSDPPDTQYF. The chain employs TRBV6-1 and TRBJ2-3, with no clear D. The CDR3 sequence is 15 residues long. Germline-derived CDR1 and CDR2 are MNHNS and SASEGT. The V gene lost 3 bases and the J gene lost 4 bases, with 14 bases spanning the gap.

This clone was recorded many times. The chain combines TRBV11-1 with TRBJ1-3; D uncertain. V lost 1 base, J lost 0 bases, and 7 bases lay in between. Germline lookup yields CDR1 SGHAT and CDR2 FQDESV (reference sequence). The CDR3 consists of 15 residues. For the CDR3, the DNA is TGTGCCAGCAGCTTAGGAACCTCCTCTGGAAACACCATATATTTT. This sequence encodes CASSLGTSSGNTIYF.

The chain links TRBV28 to TRBJ2-3, with 8 bases aligning to TRBD2. Trimming removed 2 bases from V and 4 bases from J; junction bases left unmatched: 8. CDR1 MDHEN and CDR2 SYDVKM come from the germline V gene. The CDR3 is 16 amino acids. CDR3 in amino acids: CASSLAGGGSADTQYF. In nucleotides, the CDR3 is TGTGCCAGCAGTTTAGCGGGGGGAGGGAGCGCAGATACGCAGTATTTT.

This clone was seen a few times. This chain joins TRBV9 and TRBJ1-3; D not certain. Between the trimmed V and J ends, which lost 5 bases and 0 bases, there was a span of 9 bases. The CDR3 has 14 amino acids. The germline V gene has CDR1 SGDLS and CDR2 YYNGEE. The CDR3 nucleotides read TGTGCCAGCAGTTTGGGCAGCTCTGGAAACACCATATATTTT. Its translation: CASSLGSSGNTIYF.

This chain links TRBV6-1 with TRBJ1-2; D call uncertain. This CDR3 is built from 14 residues. The germline V gene has CDR1 MNHNS and CDR2 SASEGT. The ends were cut back, 1 base at V and 1 base at J, with 7 bases in the middle. CDR3: CASSEGPFNYGYTF. CDR3 bases: TGTGCCAGCAGTGAAGGACCGTTTAACTATGGCTACACCTTC.

This clone was detected only a few times. The J gene is TRBJ1-6, the V gene TRBV2; TRBD1 matches 11 bases. Trimming cost V 6 bases and J 13 bases; bases outside gene matches: 11. Germline V gene lookup returns CDR1 SNHLY and CDR2 FYNNEI. The CDR3 totals 15 residues. CDR3 nucleotide sequence: TGTGCCAGCAGGGACCGGGACAGGGGGAACTTGCCCCTCCACTTT. As protein: CASRDRDRGNLPLHF.

The chain carries TRBV5-1 and TRBJ2-2; 8 bases fit TRBD2. This CDR3 is built from 15 residues. Germline V gene lookup returns CDR1 SGHRS and CDR2 YFSETQ. V shed 3 bases, J shed 1 base, and the junction held 2 bases outside the gene matches. The DNA for the CDR3 is TGCGCCAGCAGCTATACTAGCGGGAACACCGGGGAGCTGTTTTTT. Amino acid sequence: CASSYTSGNTGELFF.

This clone has a count of ten or more. One base away lies a much larger clone, so this may be a sequencing read error. CDR3 residues: CASAAFYGQYF. For the CDR3, the DNA is TGTGCCAGCGCTGCCTTCTACGGGCAGTACTTC. The genes are TRBV3-1 and TRBJ2-7; D is undetermined. CDR3 size: 11 residues. Germline loops: CDR1 LGHDT, CDR2 YNNKEL (reference sequence).

The chain couples TRBV27 to TRBJ2-5, with 10 bases matching TRBD2. The CDR3 has 14 amino acids. Trimming cost V 4 bases and J 5 bases; bases outside gene matches: 4. Germline V gene lookup returns CDR1 MNHEY and CDR2 SMNVEV (reference sequence). The CDR3 bases are TGTGCCAGCAGTTCAGCGGGAGGGTGTGAGACCCAGTACTTC. Translating gives CASSSAGGCETQYF.

Many counts were recorded for this clone. DNA of the CDR3: TGTGCCAGCAGCCCAGACGGGGGGTATGAGACCCAGTACTTC. Amino acid sequence: CASSPDGGYETQYF. The rearrangement uses TRBV9 and TRBJ2-5; 7 bases are shared with TRBD2. Germline CDR1 reads SGDLS; CDR2 reads YYNGEE. This CDR3 spans 14 amino acids. Unmatched junction bases numbered 8, after V lost 4 bases and J lost 5 bases.

Many counts were recorded for this clone. The CDR3 DNA is TGTGCCAGCAGTCGGTCGGGTCGGAGGAAAGAGACCCAGTACTTC. It yields the protein CASSRSGRRKETQYF. V usage is TRBV28 and J usage is TRBJ2-5; D possibly corresponds to TRBD2 (5 bases). CDR3 length: 15 residues. Trimming stripped 5 bases from V and 3 bases from J, with 16 bases between. CDR1 and CDR2 (germline): MDHEN, SYDVKM.

This clone appeared many times. This chain connects TRBV27 to TRBJ1-1; D remains unclear. This CDR3 has 15 amino acids. Between the trimmed V and J ends, which lost 1 base and 1 base, there was a span of 10 bases. The germline V gene encodes CDR1 MNHEY and CDR2 SMNVEV (reference sequence). In nucleotides, the CDR3 is TGTGCCAGCAGTTTATTAGGCACCTCGAACACTGAAGCTTTCTTT. Translation gives CASSLLGTSNTEAFF.

There are many counts of this clone. The V gene is TRBV6-1, the J gene TRBJ2-3; D may be TRBD2 (6 bases). CDR3 length: 17 residues. Trimming cost V 5 bases and J 2 bases, with 20 bases left between them. The germline V gene encodes CDR1 MNHNS and CDR2 SASEGT. CDR3 DNA: TGTGCCAGCAGTATAAGCCCGACTAGATCTACCACAGATACGCAGTATTTT. It encodes CASSISPTRSTTDTQYF.

This clone came up a few times. The J gene is TRBJ2-5, the V gene TRBV12-5; 16 nucleotides align to TRBD2. V trimming: 1 base; J trimming: 3 bases; junction bases outside the gene matches: 20. The CDR3 loop spans 23 amino acids. CDR1 is LGHNT and CDR2 is FRNRAP in the germline V gene. The CDR3 is CASGLAPSGQGTSGRAGEETQYF. CDR3 DNA: TGTGCTAGTGGTTTGGCACCGAGCGGCCAGGGGACTAGCGGGAGGGCAGGTGAAGAGACCCAGTACTTC.